The 27 T cell receptor beta chains below all came from one sample that was sequenced in a study of blood T cell repertoires in COVID-19. Assay: immunoSEQ multiplex PCR; the TCRdb copy retains only in-frame clones and omits some. Among fewer than 250,000 clones listed, just under 85% were seen once. The specimen was peripheral blood. The source of these receptors is a woman aged 55-70 years with active or convalescent COVID-19.

The rearrangement joins TRBV12-3 or TRBV12-4 to TRBJ2-2, with unresolved D. This CDR3 contains 13 residues. Trimming left V 4 bases short and J 1 base short, with 4 bases between. CDR3 sequence: CASSSLNTGELFF. The CDR3 nucleotides read TGTGCCAGCAGTTCACTGAACACCGGGGAGCTGTTTTTT.

This clone was picked up many times. The chain uses TRBV4-1 and TRBJ2-5, with 10 nucleotides matching TRBD2. From germline, CDR1 is MGHRA and CDR2 YSYEKL. V shed 4 bases, J shed 5 bases, and the junction held 13 bases outside the gene matches. The CDR3 runs to 17 residues. CDR3 sequence: CASSPRGASGSGETQYF. The CDR3 nucleotides are TGCGCCAGCAGCCCCCGAGGGGCTAGCGGGAGTGGTGAGACCCAGTACTTC.

Concerning this clone: This CDR3 is also generated by other DNA sequences in the sample. CDR3 loop: CASSLGDRGGEAEAFF. The CDR3 region has the DNA TGTGCCAGCAGCTTAGGGGACAGGGGGGGGGAGGCTGAAGCTTTCTTT. This chain uses TRBV7-9 with TRBJ1-1; TRBD1 matches at 11 bases. Losses at the gene ends were 1 base for V and 6 bases for J; bases not matched to a gene: 7. Germline CDR1 reads SEHNR; CDR2 reads FQNEAQ (reference sequence). The CDR3 spans 16 residues.

This clone appeared a few times. The rearrangement links TRBV19 to TRBJ2-2; 7 bases align to TRBD2. J lost 3 bases, V lost 6 bases, and 13 bases had no gene match. Germline assignment: CDR1 LNHDA and CDR2 SQIVND (reference sequence). The CDR3 is 17 amino acids. DNA of the CDR3: TGTGCCAGTAGCACCATTTTCCAGCGGGGTGACACCGGGGAGCTGTTTTTT. Its protein is CASSTIFQRGDTGELFF.

The rearrangement links TRBV13 to TRBJ2-5; 11 bases are shared with TRBD2. The junction had 4 bases not matched to a gene; V was cut back by 1 base and J by 0 bases. The CDR3 length is 17 residues. Germline CDR1 PRHDT, CDR2 FYEKMQ (reference sequence). The CDR3 DNA is TGTGCCAGCAGCTTAGTGCTAGCGGGGGGCAACCAAGAGACCCAGTACTTC. This codes for CASSLVLAGGNQETQYF.

This clone was counted once. The J gene is TRBJ1-6, the V gene TRBV30; TRBD1 might be the D (5 bases). The CDR3 covers 17 residues. The V gene's germline CDR1 is GTSNPN and CDR2 SVGIG (reference sequence). The germline V and J ends were trimmed by 0 bases and 7 bases, with 19 bases remaining between them. The CDR3 DNA is TGTGCCTGGAGTGTTCCCGCAGGGTTGATGTTCAATTCACCCCTCCACTTT. Translation: CAWSVPAGLMFNSPLHF.

V and J are TRBV5-6 and TRBJ2-3, with D possibly matching TRBD2 (5 bases). Germline V CDR1 and CDR2: SGHDT, YYEEEE. This CDR3 comprises 12 residues. The ends were cut back, 7 bases at V and 4 bases at J, with 10 bases in the middle. The CDR3 DNA reads TGTGCCAGCCGCCACGGGGCAGATACGCAGTATTTT. Amino acids: CASRHGADTQYF.

This chain uses TRBV5-1 with TRBJ2-5; 11 bases are a match to TRBD2. The CDR3 length is 16 residues. V gave up 3 bases and J gave up 1 base; unmatched junction bases: 5. The V gene's germline CDR1 is SGHRS and CDR2 YFSETQ. The CDR3 DNA follows: TGCGCCAGCAGCTCCAGGACTAGCGGGTCCCAAGAGACCCAGTACTTC. Translation gives CASSSRTSGSQETQYF. Filled out from reference TRBV5-1 and TRBJ2-5, the complete variable domain reads KAGVTQTPRYLIKTRGQQVTLSCSPISGHRSVSWYQQTPGQGLQFLFEYFSETQRNKGNFPGRFSGRQFSNSRSEMNVSTLELGDSALYLCASSSRTSGSQETQYFGPGTRLLVL.

J is TRBJ1-1 and V is TRBV7-9; 7 positions match TRBD1. Germline values: CDR1 SEHNR, CDR2 FQNEAQ (reference sequence). The CDR3 totals 16 residues. V dropped 3 bases and J dropped 10; count of bases not matched to a gene: 17. In DNA form, the CDR3 reads TGTGCCAGCAGCTTCAATCCCGTCAGGGGGATGGGGTTAGCTTTCTTT. Its protein is CASSFNPVRGMGLAFF.

The chain employs TRBV6-5 and TRBJ1-1; 8 nucleotides match TRBD1. Germline-derived CDR1 and CDR2 are MNHEY and SVGAGI. With 6 bases clipped from V and 8 bases from J, the junction kept 11 bases outside the gene matches. This CDR3 is 14 amino acids long. The CDR3 region is CASSDGQGASEAFF. The CDR3 bases are TGTGCCAGCAGCGACGGGCAGGGGGCTTCGGAAGCTTTCTTT.

Here the CDR3 DNA reads TGTGCCAGCAGTTCAAACTCGAAGGAGCAGTACGTC. Amino acids: CASSSNSKEQYV. The chain joins TRBV28 to TRBJ2-7, with no clear D. CDR1 MDHEN and CDR2 SYDVKM come from the germline V gene. V dropped 4 bases and J dropped 7 bases, with 11 bases sitting between them. This CDR3 spans 12 amino acids.

This chain connects TRBV10-3 to TRBJ1-5; a weak D match, TRBD1 (5 bases). Germline CDR1 ENHRY, CDR2 SYGVKD. V was trimmed by 7 bases and J by 9 bases, leaving 19 bases between them. This CDR3 comprises 14 residues. The CDR3 bases are TGTGCCATCAAAGCGGGGGACCGAGAGGTGCCCCAGCATTTT. It is translated as CAIKAGDREVPQHF.

In this sample, this clone turned up a few times. The J gene is TRBJ1-6, the V gene TRBV6-1, with D uncertain. Per the germline V gene, CDR1 is MNHNS and CDR2 is SASEGT. V was trimmed by 2 bases and J by 5 bases, leaving 10 bases between them. The CDR3 extends over 15 amino acids. CDR3 protein: CASSELSSHNSPLHF. CDR3 bases: TGTGCCAGCAGTGAACTTTCTAGCCATAATTCACCCCTCCACTTT.

The chain carries TRBV9 and TRBJ1-2; TRBD1 matches at 7 bases. Germline CDR1 SGDLS, CDR2 YYNGEE. This CDR3 is built from 16 residues. Losses at the gene ends were 0 bases for V and 8 bases for J; bases not matched to a gene: 13. CDR3 sequence: CASSVGRQGHLWGYTF. CDR3 bases: TGTGCCAGCAGCGTAGGCAGACAGGGCCATCTTTGGGGCTACACCTTC.

This clone was picked up one time. V usage is TRBV7-9 and J usage is TRBJ1-3, with D tentatively TRBD1 (6 bases). Germline V gives CDR1 SEHNR, CDR2 FQNEAQ (reference sequence). V was trimmed by 7 bases and J by 4 bases, leaving 14 bases between them. The CDR3 spans 14 residues. As DNA, the CDR3 is TGTGCCAGCACCGGACAGTACCTGGGAAACACCATATATTTT. This codes for CASTGQYLGNTIYF.

The genes are TRBV5-1 and TRBJ2-1, with 8 bases matching TRBD2. V lost 2 bases and J lost 6; bases outside the gene matches: 10. CDR1 is SGHRS and CDR2 is YFSETQ in the germline V gene. This CDR3 has 16 residues. The CDR3 protein is CASSFVGTRGRNEQFF. Written as DNA, the CDR3 is TGCGCCAGCAGCTTTGTGGGGACTAGAGGTCGCAATGAGCAGTTCTTC.

This chain links TRBV7-8 with TRBJ2-1; 8 bases are shared with TRBD1. CDR1 is SGHVS, CDR2 FQNEAQ, per germline. The CDR3 totals 16 residues. The V and J ends lost 4 bases and 6 bases, in that order; junction bases with no gene match: 11. The CDR3 nucleotides read TGTGCCAGCAGCTCCAGGACAGGGCCAGCTCTCAATGAGCAGTTCTTC. The encoded protein is CASSSRTGPALNEQFF.

The chain combines TRBV12-3 or TRBV12-4 with TRBJ2-3; a weak D match, TRBD2 (6 bases). With 4 bases removed from V and 6 bases from J, the gap between germline ends came to 11 bases. There are 13 residues in the CDR3. The CDR3 DNA reads TGTGCCAGCAGTTACTCGGAGGGTGATACGCAGTATTTT. As protein: CASSYSEGDTQYF.

The rearrangement joins TRBV3-1 (or the pseudogene TRBV3-2) to TRBJ1-1; D unresolved. The CDR3 loop spans 15 amino acids. The germline V gene encodes CDR1 LGHDT and CDR2 YNNKEL (reference sequence). V was shortened by 5 bases and J by 5 bases, with 18 bases between the two germline ends. CDR3 region: CASSSEGVQLTEAFF. The CDR3 region has the DNA TGTGCCAGCAGCTCGGAGGGTGTTCAGCTAACTGAAGCTTTCTTT.

The chain couples TRBV7-2 to TRBJ2-3, with a tentative D call TRBD2 (6 bases). Germline V lookup: CDR1 SGHTA, CDR2 FQGNSA. V was pared by 1 base and J by 2 bases, with 10 bases between. The CDR3 runs to 15 residues. The CDR3 coding sequence is TGTGCCAGCAGCTTAGATAGCGGCTACACAGATACGCAGTATTTT. Residues: CASSLDSGYTDTQYF.

The chain joins TRBV27 to TRBJ2-7, with 9 bases identical to TRBD1. In germline, CDR1 is MNHEY, CDR2 SMNVEV (reference sequence). The CDR3 is 15 residues long. The V gene end was trimmed by 10 bases and the J gene end by 3 bases; junction bases not matched to a gene: 13. The chain's CDR3 is CATSAGTGKNYEQYV. CDR3 DNA: TGTGCCACAAGTGCGGGGACAGGGAAAAACTACGAGCAGTACGTC.

The J gene is TRBJ1-5, the V gene TRBV5-1; D is undetermined. Germline V gene lookup returns CDR1 SGHRS and CDR2 YFSETQ. There are 16 residues in the CDR3. With 4 bases removed from V and 0 bases from J, the gap between germline ends came to 14 bases. CDR3 residues: CASSPSGGNSNQPQHF. The CDR3 DNA is TGCGCCAGCAGCCCCTCGGGAGGGAATAGCAATCAGCCCCAGCATTTT.

The chain links TRBV5-5 to TRBJ1-1; D may be TRBD1 (5 bases). The V end was cut by 7 bases, the J end by 6 bases, with 16 bases between. The CDR3 has 13 amino acids. The germline V gene encodes CDR1 SGHKS and CDR2 YYEKEE (reference sequence). The CDR3 region has the DNA TGTGCCAGCTCGCTCCCGGGGGACCCTGAAGCTTTCTTT. This encodes CASSLPGDPEAFF.

This chain links TRBV11-2 with TRBJ2-2; 10 positions agree with TRBD2. V lost 3 bases and J lost 3; bases outside the gene matches: 7. Germline V lookup: CDR1 SGHAT, CDR2 FQNNGV. This CDR3 contains 17 residues. CDR3 region: CASSFRSSGSHTGELFF. The CDR3 nucleotides are TGTGCCAGCAGCTTTCGCTCTAGCGGGAGCCACACCGGGGAGCTGTTTTTT. Supplemented by reference TRBV11-2 and TRBJ2-2, the full variable domain reads EAGVAQSPRYKIIEKRQSVAFWCNPISGHATLYWYQQILGQGPKLLIQFQNNGVVDDSQLPKDRFSAERLKGVDSTLKIQPAKLEDSAVYLCASSFRSSGSHTGELFFGEGSRLTVL.

This rearrangement joins TRBV19 to TRBJ1-2; 7 nucleotides agree with TRBD1. Germline CDR1 reads LNHDA; CDR2 reads SQIVND (reference sequence). The CDR3 extends over 16 amino acids. V shed 4 bases and J 2 bases; nucleotides not matched to a gene: 10. In nucleotides, the CDR3 is TGTGCCAGTAGTAGCCCCAACAGGGGCTCGAACTATGGCTACACCTTC. Amino acid sequence: CASSSPNRGSNYGYTF.

V is TRBV7-9 and J is TRBJ2-7; 8 bases match TRBD1. Losses at the gene ends were 4 bases for V and 0 bases for J; bases not matched to a gene: 5. This CDR3 contains 15 residues. Per the germline V gene, CDR1 is SEHNR and CDR2 is FQNEAQ (reference sequence). This CDR3 is CASSSSGQASYEQYF. CDR3 sequence (DNA): TGTGCCAGCAGCTCCTCGGGACAGGCCTCCTACGAGCAGTACTTC.

Comments on this clone: This sample also contains other DNA sequences that code for the same CDR3. The V gene is TRBV5-1, the J gene TRBJ1-2, with a tentative D call TRBD1 (5 bases). This CDR3 contains 14 residues. Germline V gene sequence: CDR1 SGHRS, CDR2 YFSETQ. The V end was cut by 4 bases, the J end by 0 bases, with 10 bases between. CDR3 sequence: CASSVDRANYGYTF. CDR3 nucleotide sequence: TGCGCCAGCAGCGTCGACAGAGCTAACTATGGCTACACCTTC.